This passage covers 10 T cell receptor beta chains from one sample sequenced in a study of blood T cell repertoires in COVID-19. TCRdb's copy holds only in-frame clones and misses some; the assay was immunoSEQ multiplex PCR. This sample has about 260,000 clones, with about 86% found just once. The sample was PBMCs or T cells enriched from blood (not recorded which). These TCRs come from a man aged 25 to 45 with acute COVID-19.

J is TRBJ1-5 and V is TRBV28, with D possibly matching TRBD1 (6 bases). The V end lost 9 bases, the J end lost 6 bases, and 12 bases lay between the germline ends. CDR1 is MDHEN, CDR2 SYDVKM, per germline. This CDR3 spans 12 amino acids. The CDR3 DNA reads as TGTGCCAGTGATCCAGGGGTTCAGCCCCAGCATTTT. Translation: CASDPGVQPQHF.

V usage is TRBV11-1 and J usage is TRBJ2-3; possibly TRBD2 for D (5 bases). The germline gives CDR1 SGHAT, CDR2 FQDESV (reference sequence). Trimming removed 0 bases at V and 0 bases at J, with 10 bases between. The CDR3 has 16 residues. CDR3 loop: CASSLAPGVSTDTQYF. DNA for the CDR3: TGTGCCAGCAGCTTAGCCCCCGGGGTAAGCACAGATACGCAGTATTTT.

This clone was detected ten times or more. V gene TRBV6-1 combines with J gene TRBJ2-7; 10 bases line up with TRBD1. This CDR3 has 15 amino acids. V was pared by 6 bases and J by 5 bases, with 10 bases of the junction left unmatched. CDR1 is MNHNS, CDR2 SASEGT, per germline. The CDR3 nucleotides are TGTGCCAGCAGGACGCCGGGACAGGGGTCCCACGAGCAGTACGTC. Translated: CASRTPGQGSHEQYV.

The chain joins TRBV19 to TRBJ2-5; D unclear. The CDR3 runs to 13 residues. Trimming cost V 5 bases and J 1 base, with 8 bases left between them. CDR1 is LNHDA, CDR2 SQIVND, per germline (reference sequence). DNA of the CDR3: TGTGCCAGTAGTTTGCTAACCCAAGAGACCCAGTACTTC. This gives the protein CASSLLTQETQYF.

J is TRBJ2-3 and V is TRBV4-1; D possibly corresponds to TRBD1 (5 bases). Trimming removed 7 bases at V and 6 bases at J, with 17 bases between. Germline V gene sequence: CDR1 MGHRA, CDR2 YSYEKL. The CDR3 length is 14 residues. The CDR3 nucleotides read TGCGCCAGCAAACAACTGGTCAGGGCGGATACGCAGTATTTT. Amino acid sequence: CASKQLVRADTQYF.

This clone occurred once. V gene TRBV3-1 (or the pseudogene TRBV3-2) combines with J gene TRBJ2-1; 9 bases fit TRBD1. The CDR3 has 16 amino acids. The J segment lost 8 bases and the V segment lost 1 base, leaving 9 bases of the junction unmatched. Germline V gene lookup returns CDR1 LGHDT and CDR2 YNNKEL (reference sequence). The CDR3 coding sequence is TGTGCCAGCAGCCAAGGTTACAGGGGGCGTCGGGATGAGCAGTTCTTC. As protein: CASSQGYRGRRDEQFF.

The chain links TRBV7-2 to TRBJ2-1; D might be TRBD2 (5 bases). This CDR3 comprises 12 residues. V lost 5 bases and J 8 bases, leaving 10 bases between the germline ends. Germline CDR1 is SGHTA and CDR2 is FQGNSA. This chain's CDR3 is CASSKEGYEQFF. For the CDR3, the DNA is TGTGCCAGCAGCAAAGAGGGCTATGAGCAGTTCTTC.

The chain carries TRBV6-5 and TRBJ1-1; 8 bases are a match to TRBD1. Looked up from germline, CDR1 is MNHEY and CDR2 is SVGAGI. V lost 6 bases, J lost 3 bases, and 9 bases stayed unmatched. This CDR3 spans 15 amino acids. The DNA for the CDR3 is TGTGCCAGCAGGTCCTGGGAACAGGGGGACACTGAAGCTTTCTTT. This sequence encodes CASRSWEQGDTEAFF.

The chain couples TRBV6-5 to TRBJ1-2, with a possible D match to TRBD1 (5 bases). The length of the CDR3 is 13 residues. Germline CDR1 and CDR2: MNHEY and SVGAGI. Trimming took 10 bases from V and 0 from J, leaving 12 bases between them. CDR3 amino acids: CATRQHANYGYTF. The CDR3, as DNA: TGTGCCACCAGACAGCATGCTAACTATGGCTACACCTTC.

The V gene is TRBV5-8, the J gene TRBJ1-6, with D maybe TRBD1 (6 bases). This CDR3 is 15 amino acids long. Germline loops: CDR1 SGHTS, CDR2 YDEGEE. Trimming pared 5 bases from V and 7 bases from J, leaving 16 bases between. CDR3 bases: TGTGCCAGCAGGGGGCACAGGGCGGCCAATTCACCCCTCCACTTT. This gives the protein CASRGHRAANSPLHF.